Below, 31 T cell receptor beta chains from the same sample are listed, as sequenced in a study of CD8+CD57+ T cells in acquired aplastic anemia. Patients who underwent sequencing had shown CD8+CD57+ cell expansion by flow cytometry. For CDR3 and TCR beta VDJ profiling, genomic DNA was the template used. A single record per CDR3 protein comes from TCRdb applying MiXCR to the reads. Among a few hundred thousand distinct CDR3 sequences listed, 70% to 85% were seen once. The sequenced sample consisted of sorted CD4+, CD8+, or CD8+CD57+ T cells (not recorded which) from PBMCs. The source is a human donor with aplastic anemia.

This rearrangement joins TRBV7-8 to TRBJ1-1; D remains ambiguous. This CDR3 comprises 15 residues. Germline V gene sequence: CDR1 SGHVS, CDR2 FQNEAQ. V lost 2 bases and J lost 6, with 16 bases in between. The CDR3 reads CASSLSGGAHAEAFF. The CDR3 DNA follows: TGTGCCAGCAGCTTATCAGGAGGAGCCCATGCTGAAGCTTTCTTT.

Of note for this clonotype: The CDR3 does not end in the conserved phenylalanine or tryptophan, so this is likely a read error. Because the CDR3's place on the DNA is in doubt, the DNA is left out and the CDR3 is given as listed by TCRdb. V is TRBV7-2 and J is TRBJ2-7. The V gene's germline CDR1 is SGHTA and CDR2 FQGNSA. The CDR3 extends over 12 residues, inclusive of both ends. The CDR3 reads CASSPAGALDNH.

CDR3 loop: CASSADSLGRQPQHF. CDR3 DNA: TGTGCCAGCAGCGCCGATAGCTTAGGACGTCAGCCCCAGCATTTT. This chain joins TRBV9 and TRBJ1-5; D gene ambiguous. The germline V gene encodes CDR1 SGDLS and CDR2 YYNGEE. Trimming stripped 3 bases from V and 6 bases from J, with 16 bases between. The CDR3 length is 15 residues.

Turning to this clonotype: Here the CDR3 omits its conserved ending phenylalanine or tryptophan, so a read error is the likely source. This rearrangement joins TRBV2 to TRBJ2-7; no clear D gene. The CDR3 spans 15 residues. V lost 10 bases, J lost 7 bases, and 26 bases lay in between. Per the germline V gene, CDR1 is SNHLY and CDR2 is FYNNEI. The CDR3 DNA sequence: TGTGCCACCAGCAACGGTGGCACCGATGCCCAGGAGCAGTACTCC. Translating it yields CATSNGGTDAQEQYS.

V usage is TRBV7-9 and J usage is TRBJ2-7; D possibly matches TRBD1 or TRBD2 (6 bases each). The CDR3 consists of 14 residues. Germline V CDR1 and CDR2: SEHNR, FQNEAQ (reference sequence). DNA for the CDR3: TGTGCCAGCAGCTTTCAAACGGGGGCCGGGGAGCAGGACGTC. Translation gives CASSFQTGAGEQDV.

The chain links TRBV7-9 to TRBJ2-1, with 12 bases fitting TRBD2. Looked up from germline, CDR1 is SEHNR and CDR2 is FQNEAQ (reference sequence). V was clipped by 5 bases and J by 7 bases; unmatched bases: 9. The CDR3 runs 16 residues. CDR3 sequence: CASSPRLAGEGNEQFF. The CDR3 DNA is TGTGCCAGCAGCCCCAGACTAGCGGGAGAGGGTAATGAGCAGTTCTTC.

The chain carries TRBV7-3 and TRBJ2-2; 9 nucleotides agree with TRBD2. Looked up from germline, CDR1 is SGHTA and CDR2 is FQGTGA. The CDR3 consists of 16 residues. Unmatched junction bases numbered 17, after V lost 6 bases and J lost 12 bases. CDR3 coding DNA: TGTGCCAGCAGTTCTAGCGGGACTTGGGGAGAGACCCAGCTGTTTTTT. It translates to CASSSSGTWGETQLFF.

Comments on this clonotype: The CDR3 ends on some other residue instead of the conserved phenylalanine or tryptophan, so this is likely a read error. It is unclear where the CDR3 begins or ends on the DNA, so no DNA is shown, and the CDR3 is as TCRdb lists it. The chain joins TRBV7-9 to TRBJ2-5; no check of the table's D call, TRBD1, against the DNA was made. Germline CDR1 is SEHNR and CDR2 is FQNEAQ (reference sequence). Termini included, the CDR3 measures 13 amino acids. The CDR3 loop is CASSVAGSYTPNV.

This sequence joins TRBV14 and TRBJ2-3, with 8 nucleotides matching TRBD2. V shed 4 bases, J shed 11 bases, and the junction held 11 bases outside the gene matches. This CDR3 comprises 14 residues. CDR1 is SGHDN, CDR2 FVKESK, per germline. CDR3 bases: TGTGCCAGCAGCCCGGGGGGGGGTCCCGGTGAGCAGTATTTT. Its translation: CASSPGGGPGEQYF.

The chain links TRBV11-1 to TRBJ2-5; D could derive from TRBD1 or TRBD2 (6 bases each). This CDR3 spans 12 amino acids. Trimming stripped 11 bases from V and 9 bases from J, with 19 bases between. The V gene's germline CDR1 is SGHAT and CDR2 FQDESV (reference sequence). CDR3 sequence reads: CAVLGGPEAQYF. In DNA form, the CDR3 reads TGTGCCGTCCTTGGGGGGCCGGAGGCCCAGTACTTC.

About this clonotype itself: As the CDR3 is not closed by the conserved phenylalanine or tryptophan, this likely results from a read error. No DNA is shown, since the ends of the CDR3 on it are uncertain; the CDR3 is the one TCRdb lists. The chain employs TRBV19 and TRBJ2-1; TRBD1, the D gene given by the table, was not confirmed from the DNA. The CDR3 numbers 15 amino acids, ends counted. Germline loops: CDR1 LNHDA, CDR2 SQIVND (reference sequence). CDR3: CASSPARTGTMRKFS.

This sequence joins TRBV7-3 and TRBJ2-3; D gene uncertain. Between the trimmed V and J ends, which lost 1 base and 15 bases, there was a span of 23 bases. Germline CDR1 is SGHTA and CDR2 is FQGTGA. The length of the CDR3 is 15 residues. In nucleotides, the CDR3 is TGTGCCAGCAGCTTAAAGGGCGGTTGCGGATACACCTTCTATTTT. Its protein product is CASSLKGGCGYTFYF.

The CDR3 DNA follows: TGTGCCAGCAGCTTTACTAGCGCCTATGGCTACACCTTC. It encodes CASSFTSAYGYTF. This chain connects TRBV5-4 to TRBJ1-2; no definite D call. The length of the CDR3 is 13 residues. V lost 2 bases and J 4 bases, leaving 9 bases between the germline ends. Germline V gives CDR1 SGHNT, CDR2 YYREEE (reference sequence).

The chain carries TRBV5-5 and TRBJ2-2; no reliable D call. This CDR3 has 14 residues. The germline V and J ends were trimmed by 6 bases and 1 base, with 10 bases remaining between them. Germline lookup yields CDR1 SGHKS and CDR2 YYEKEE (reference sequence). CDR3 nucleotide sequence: TGTGCCAGCAACGAGATGGGGAACACCGGGGAGCTGTTTTTT. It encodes CASNEMGNTGELFF.

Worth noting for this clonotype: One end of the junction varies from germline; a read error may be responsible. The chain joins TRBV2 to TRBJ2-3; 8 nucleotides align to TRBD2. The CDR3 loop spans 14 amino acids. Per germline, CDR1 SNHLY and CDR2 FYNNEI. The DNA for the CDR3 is TGTGCCAGCAGCTGGGCGGGGGGTCCGAACACGGAGGCTTTC. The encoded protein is CASSWAGGPNTEAF.

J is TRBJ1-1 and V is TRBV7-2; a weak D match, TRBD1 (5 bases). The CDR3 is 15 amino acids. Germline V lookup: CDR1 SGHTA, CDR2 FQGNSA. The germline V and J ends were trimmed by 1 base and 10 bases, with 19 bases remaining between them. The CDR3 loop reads CASSLDLAGHSVAFF. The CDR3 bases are TGTGCCAGCAGCTTAGATCTGGCAGGGCACTCTGTAGCTTTCTTT. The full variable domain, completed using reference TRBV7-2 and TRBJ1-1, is GAGVSQSPSNKVTEKGKDVELRCDPISGHTALYWYRQSLGQGLEFLIYFQGNSAPDKSGLPSDRFSAERTGGSVSTLTIQRTQQEDSAVYLCASSLDLAGHSVAFFGQGTRLTVV.

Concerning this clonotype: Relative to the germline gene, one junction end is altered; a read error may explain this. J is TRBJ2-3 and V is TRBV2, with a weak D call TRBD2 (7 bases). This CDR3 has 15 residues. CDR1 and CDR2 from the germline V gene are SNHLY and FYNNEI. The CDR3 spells CASSGGGGANTRSFF. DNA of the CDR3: TGTGCCAGCAGTGGGGGGGGGGGGGCGAACACTCGAAGTTTCTTT.

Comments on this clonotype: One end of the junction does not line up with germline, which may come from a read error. The CDR3 DNA follows: TGTGCCGGCAGGGTAGGAGGTCTAGCGGGAGACAATGAGCAGTTCTTC. Its translation: CAGRVGGLAGDNEQFF. The chain joins TRBV7-9 to TRBJ2-1, with 10 bases matching TRBD2. The length of the CDR3 is 16 residues. Per the germline V gene, CDR1 is SEHNR and CDR2 is FQNEAQ (reference sequence). Full variable domain (remainder filled in from reference TRBV7-9 and TRBJ2-1): DTGVSQNPRHKITKRGQNVTFRCDPISEHNRLYWYRQTLGQGPEFLTYFQNEAQLEKSRLLSDRFSAERPKGSFSTLEIQRTEQGDSAMYLCAGRVGGLAGDNEQFFGPGTRLTVL.

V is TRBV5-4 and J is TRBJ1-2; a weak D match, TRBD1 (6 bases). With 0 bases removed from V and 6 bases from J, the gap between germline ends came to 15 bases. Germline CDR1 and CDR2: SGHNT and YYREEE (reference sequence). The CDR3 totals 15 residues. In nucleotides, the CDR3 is TGTGCCAGCAGCTTGGCCTGGCAGGGGACTGATGGCTACACCTTC. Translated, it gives CASSLAWQGTDGYTF.

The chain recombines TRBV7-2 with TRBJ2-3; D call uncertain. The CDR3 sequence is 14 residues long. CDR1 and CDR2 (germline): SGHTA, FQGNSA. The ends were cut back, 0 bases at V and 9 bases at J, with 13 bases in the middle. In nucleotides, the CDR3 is TGTGCCAGCAGCTTAGCGGGCGAAGCCTACACGCAGTATTTT. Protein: CASSLAGEAYTQYF.

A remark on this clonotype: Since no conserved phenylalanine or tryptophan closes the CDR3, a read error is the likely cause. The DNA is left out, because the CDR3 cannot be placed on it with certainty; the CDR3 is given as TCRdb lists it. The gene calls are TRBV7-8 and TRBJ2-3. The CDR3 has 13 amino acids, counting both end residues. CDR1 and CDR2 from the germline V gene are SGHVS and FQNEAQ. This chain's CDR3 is CASSDGSDTQYFC.

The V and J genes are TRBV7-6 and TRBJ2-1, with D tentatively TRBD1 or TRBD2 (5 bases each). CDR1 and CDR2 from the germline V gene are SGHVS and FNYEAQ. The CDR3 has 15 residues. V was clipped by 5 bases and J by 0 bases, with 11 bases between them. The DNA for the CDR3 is TGTGCCAGCAGCGAGGGGACGAGCTCCTACAATGAGCAGTTCTTC. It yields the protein CASSEGTSSYNEQFF. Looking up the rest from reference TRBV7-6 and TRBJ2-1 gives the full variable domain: GAGVSQSPRYKVTKRGQDVALRCDPISGHVSLYWYRQALGQGPEFLTYFNYEAQQDKSGLPNDRFSAERPEGSISTLTIQRTEQRDSAMYRCASSEGTSSYNEQFFGPGTRLTVL.

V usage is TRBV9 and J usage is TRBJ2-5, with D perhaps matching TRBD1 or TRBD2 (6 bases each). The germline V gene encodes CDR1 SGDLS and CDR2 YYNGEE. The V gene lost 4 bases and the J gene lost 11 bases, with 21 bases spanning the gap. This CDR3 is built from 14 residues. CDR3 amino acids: CASSRGGGTDTQYF. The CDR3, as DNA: TGTGCCAGCAGCAGAGGGGGAGGCACAGATACGCAGTACTTC.

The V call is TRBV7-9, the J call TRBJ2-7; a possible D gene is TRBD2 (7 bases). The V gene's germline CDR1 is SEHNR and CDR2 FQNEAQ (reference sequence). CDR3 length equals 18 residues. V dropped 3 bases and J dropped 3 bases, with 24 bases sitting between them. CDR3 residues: CASSFQRSGTSHDYEQYV. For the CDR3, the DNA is TGTGCCAGCAGCTTTCAAAGAAGCGGGACAAGCCATGACTACGAGCAGTACGTC.

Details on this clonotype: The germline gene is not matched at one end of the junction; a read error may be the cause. The CDR3, as DNA: TGTGCCAGCAGTTCGGGCGGGGCTTGGGGAGAGTCCCAGTACTTC. This sequence encodes CASSSGGAWGESQYF. J is TRBJ2-5 and V is TRBV2, with D perhaps TRBD2 (6 bases). This CDR3 contains 15 residues. CDR1 is SNHLY and CDR2 is FYNNEI in the germline V gene. Drawing the rest from reference TRBV2 and TRBJ2-5, the complete variable domain is EPEVTQTPSHQVTQMGQEVILRCVPISNHLYFYWYRQILGQKVEFLVSFYNNEISEKSEIFDDQFSVERPDGSNFTLKIRSTKLEDSAMYFCASSSGGAWGESQYFGPGTRLLVL.

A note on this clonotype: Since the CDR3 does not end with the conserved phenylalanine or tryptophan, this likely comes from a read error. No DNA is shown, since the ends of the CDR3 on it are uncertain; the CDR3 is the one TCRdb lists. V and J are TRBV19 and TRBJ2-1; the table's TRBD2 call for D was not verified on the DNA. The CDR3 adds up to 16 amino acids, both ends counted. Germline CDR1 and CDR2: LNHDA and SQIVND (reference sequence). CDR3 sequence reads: CASSIASGACNEQLFV.

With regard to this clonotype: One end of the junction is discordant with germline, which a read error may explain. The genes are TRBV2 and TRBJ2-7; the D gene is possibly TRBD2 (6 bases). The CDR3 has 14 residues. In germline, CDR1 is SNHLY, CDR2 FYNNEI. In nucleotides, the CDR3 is TGTGCCAGCGTAAAGGGAGCGGAGGGGACTGAAGCGTTCTTT. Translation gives CASVKGAEGTEAFF.

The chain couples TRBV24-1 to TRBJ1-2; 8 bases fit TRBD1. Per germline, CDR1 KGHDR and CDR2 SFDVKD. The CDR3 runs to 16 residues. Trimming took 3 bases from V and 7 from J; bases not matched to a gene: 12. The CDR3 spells CATSDGDRGALLGYTF. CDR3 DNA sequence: TGTGCCACCAGTGATGGAGACAGGGGCGCGTTGCTTGGCTACACCTTC.

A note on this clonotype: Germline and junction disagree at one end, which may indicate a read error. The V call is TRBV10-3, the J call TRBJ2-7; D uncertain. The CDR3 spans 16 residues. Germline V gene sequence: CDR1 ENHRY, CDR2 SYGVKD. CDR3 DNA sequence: TGTGCCAGCAGTTACGCGACATTAAGTTCCCCCTACGAGCAGTACTTC. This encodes CASSYATLSSPYEQYF.

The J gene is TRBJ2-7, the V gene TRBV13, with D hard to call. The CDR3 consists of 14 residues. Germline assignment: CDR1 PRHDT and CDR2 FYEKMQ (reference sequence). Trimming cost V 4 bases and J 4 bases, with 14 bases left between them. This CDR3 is CASSSGRAFYEQYV. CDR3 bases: TGTGCCAGCAGCTCAGGACGGGCCTTTTACGAGCAGTACGTC.

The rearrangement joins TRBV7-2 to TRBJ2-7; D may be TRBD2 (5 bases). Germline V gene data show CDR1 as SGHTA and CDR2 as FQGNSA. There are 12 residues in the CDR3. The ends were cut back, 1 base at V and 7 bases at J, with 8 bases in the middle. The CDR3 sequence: CASSLVRGEQYV. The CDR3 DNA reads TGTGCCAGCAGCTTAGTACGCGGGGAGCAGTACGTC.